This TCR beta chain is drawn from a study of CD8 T cells in Susac syndrome. At the level of the study: At the time their blood was drawn, patients with Susac syndrome were either therapy-naive, on corticosteroids (with some of them also receiving intravenous immunoglobulin), or on intravenous immunoglobulin alone. General study findings and limits: The total CD8+ repertoires yielded more than 15 Susac-specific public clones and the CD8+ TEMRA repertoires yielded about five. The relatively small number of individuals in the TCR sequencing and HLA analysis was acknowledged by the study.

A remark on this clonotype: Its matching antigen is unknown.

Random hexamers were used to reverse transcribe the RNA input (about 0.5 to 1 ug). TCRdb analysed the immunoSEQ multiplex PCR reads with MiXCR anew, one entry per CDR3 protein. Among roughly 100,000 distinct CDR3 sequences, about 95% were seen once, and the ten largest hold more than 0.55%. Trimming took off 3 bases at V and 7 bases at J, with 15 bases between the two ends. CDR1 DFQATT and CDR2 SNEGSKA come from the germline V gene (reference sequence). This CDR3 contains 14 residues. The chain recombines TRBV20-1 with TRBJ2-2; D is possibly TRBD2 (5 bases). This clonotype was obtained from a human donor with Susac syndrome. The sample comprised CD8+ T cells from PBMCs. The CDR3 is CSASPSGVGGELFF. CDR3 in DNA: TGCAGTGCTAGCCCCTCCGGGGTAGGCGGGGAGCTGTTTTTT.